This T cell receptor beta chain was profiled in a study of blood T cell repertoires in COVID-19. Whole-study context: The origin of the acute and convalescent COVID-19 samples was the United States, Italy and Spain. Sample material is recorded as cDNA or gDNA derived from T cells, B-cell-depleted T cells, or PBMCs.

Followed longitudinally, the Seattle patients had been enrolled during active infection. Trimming stripped 3 bases from V and 6 bases from J, with 4 bases between. The CDR3 runs 11 residues. Germline V gene sequence: CDR1 SGDLS, CDR2 YYNGEE. In the original analysis: Cell counts per sample came from amplifying reference gene primers. Clones were sequenced by immunoSEQ multiplex PCR, and TCRdb holds only the in-frame ones, with some missing. The D gene and trimming were derived from the DNA, and the V and J assignments and clone size from that table. The sample holds approximately 22,000 clones, more than 80% seen once.

V gene TRBV9 combines with J gene TRBJ1-3; D uncertain. The source material was peripheral blood. The receptor was isolated from a woman aged 70-85 years with COVID-19, enrolled during active disease. CDR3 in DNA: TGTGCCAGCAGCGGGGCAAACACCATATATTTT. Protein: CASSGANTIYF.